This paragraph reports one TCR beta chain. As yet, its antigen is unknown. Assay: immunoSEQ multiplex PCR; the TCRdb copy retains only in-frame clones and omits some. The sample shows tens of thousands of clones, roughly 89% of them seen only once. The record originates from a study of T cell responses to AZD1222 COVID-19 vaccine. Study-level points and caveats: The breadth and depth of Spike-specific TCRs increased once two AZD1222 doses had been given.

CDR1 and CDR2 (germline): PRHDT, FYEKMQ (reference sequence). The CDR3 consists of 16 residues. Trimming removed 3 bases at V and 0 bases at J, with 12 bases between. The chain carries TRBV13 and TRBJ1-3; the D gene is possibly TRBD1 (6 bases). The clonotype originates from an adult who received the AZD1222 COVID-19 vaccine. This material consisted of peripheral blood, taken 28 days after the second AZD1222 dose. CDR3 amino acids: CASSLDRRVSGNTIYF. In nucleotides, the CDR3 is TGTGCCAGCAGCTTGGACAGACGAGTCTCTGGAAACACCATATATTTT.